This entry is about one TCR beta chain. Germline CDR1 SGHTA, CDR2 FQGTGA. V lost 2 bases and J lost 1, with 11 bases in between. The CDR3 extends over 16 amino acids. In TCRdb, the PCR reads were re-called with MiXCR into one record per CDR3 protein. The sample has about 25,000 distinct CDR3 sequences, more than 30% seen once. This record comes from a study of tumor-infiltrating lymphocytes in oesophageal squamous cell carcinoma. This TCR was recovered from a male donor with esophageal squamous cell carcinoma. The chain employs TRBV7-3 and TRBJ2-2; D unclear. Sequencing was performed on esophageal tumor tissue. In DNA form, the CDR3 reads TGTGCCAGCAGCTTAGAGTTAGGCGTGAACACCGGGGAGCTGTTTTTT. Its translation is CASSLELGVNTGELFF.